These 13 T cell receptor beta chains share one sample of origin, sequenced in a study of blood T cell repertoires in COVID-19. The data were produced by immunoSEQ multiplex PCR, yet TCRdb's version contains in-frame clones alone and is incomplete. The repertoire holds some 150,000 clones, with 81% as singletons. Material: peripheral blood. Source of these receptors: an older woman with active or convalescent COVID-19.

The chain is built from TRBV5-1 and TRBJ2-2; 10 bases match TRBD1. Germline CDR1 SGHRS, CDR2 YFSETQ. The CDR3 contains 19 residues. V lost 3 bases, J lost 3 bases, and 14 bases stayed unmatched. CDR3 sequence: CASSSVRATGGLDTGELFF. The CDR3, as DNA: TGCGCCAGCAGCTCCGTCAGGGCGACAGGGGGCTTGGACACCGGGGAGCTGTTTTTT.

The chain has TRBV30 and TRBJ2-3, with TRBD2 identical over 8 bases. Germline lookup yields CDR1 GTSNPN and CDR2 SVGIG (reference sequence). The CDR3 is made up of 15 amino acids. V was clipped by 3 bases and J by 4 bases; unmatched bases: 9. The CDR3 DNA is TGTGCCTGGAGCGCGGGACTAGGGGTTTCAGATACGCAGTATTTT. Translating gives CAWSAGLGVSDTQYF. Full variable domain (rest looked up from reference TRBV30 and TRBJ2-3): SQTIHQWPATLVQPVGSPLSLECTVEGTSNPNLYWYRQAAGRGLQLLFYSVGIGQISSEVPQNLSASRPQDRQFILSSKKLLLSDSGFYLCAWSAGLGVSDTQYFGPGTRLTVL.

CDR3 DNA sequence: TGTGCCAGCAGTCCTCGACAGGGAGAGGCTTTCTTT. Residues: CASSPRQGEAFF. The chain couples TRBV27 to TRBJ1-1; 7 nucleotides align to TRBD1. This CDR3 has 12 amino acids. The ends lost 5 bases at V and 11 bases at J; junction bases unmatched: 8. CDR1 is MNHEY and CDR2 is SMNVEV in the germline V gene (reference sequence).

This clone came up a few times. V usage is TRBV19 and J usage is TRBJ1-5, with 7 positions matching TRBD1. This CDR3 is built from 14 residues. Germline V CDR1 and CDR2: LNHDA, SQIVND (reference sequence). With V trimmed by 3 bases and J by 3 bases, 2 bases remained unmatched. CDR3 sequence: CASSITGANQPQHF. DNA for the CDR3: TGTGCCAGTAGTATTACAGGGGCCAATCAGCCCCAGCATTTT.

The chain links TRBV6-5 to TRBJ2-7, with 14 bases matching TRBD2. V dropped 6 bases and J dropped 7; count of bases not matched to a gene: 8. This CDR3 has 15 residues. The germline CDR1 and CDR2 sequences are MNHEY and SVGAGI. CDR3 protein: CASSQGLAGVWEQYF. The CDR3 region has the DNA TGTGCCAGCAGCCAGGGACTAGCGGGAGTCTGGGAGCAGTACTTC.

The chain joins TRBV7-8 to TRBJ1-2; D gene uncertain. Trimming pared 1 base from V and 6 bases from J, leaving 12 bases between. The CDR3 is made up of 14 amino acids. Per the germline V gene, CDR1 is SGHVS and CDR2 is FQNEAQ. The CDR3: CASSLGARRDGYTF. The CDR3 region has the DNA TGTGCCAGCAGCTTAGGAGCGAGGAGGGATGGCTACACCTTC.

The CDR3 coding sequence is TGCGCCAGCAGCCGTACGGGACAGGCCTCCTACGAGCAGTACTTC. The encoded protein is CASSRTGQASYEQYF. The V call is TRBV4-3, the J call TRBJ2-7; 8 bases map to TRBD1. With V trimmed by 4 bases and J by 0 bases, 5 bases remained unmatched. The CDR3 runs to 15 residues. Germline CDR1 reads LGHNA; CDR2 reads YSLEER.

The rearrangement joins TRBV5-6 to TRBJ2-7, with 10 bases fitting TRBD2. Germline V gene data show CDR1 as SGHDT and CDR2 as YYEEEE. V shed 0 bases, J shed 5 bases, and the junction held 14 bases outside the gene matches. The CDR3 length is 18 residues. CDR3 sequence reads: CASSLAGGRASGRDEQYF. In DNA form, the CDR3 reads TGTGCCAGCAGCTTGGCCGGGGGCCGGGCTAGCGGGAGAGACGAGCAGTACTTC.

The rearrangement uses TRBV2 and TRBJ1-5; D remains unclear. Germline CDR1 and CDR2: SNHLY and FYNNEI. Trimming pared 3 bases from V and 3 bases from J, leaving 12 bases between. CDR3 length: 15 residues. The CDR3 sequence is CASSEAGLPNQPQHF. The CDR3 coding sequence is TGTGCCAGCAGTGAGGCAGGTTTGCCCAATCAGCCCCAGCATTTT.

The chain employs TRBV6-6 and TRBJ1-3, with 7 bases identical to TRBD1. CDR1 and CDR2 (germline): MNHNY, SVGAGI (reference sequence). V gave up 6 bases and J gave up 0 bases; unmatched junction bases: 5. This CDR3 is 15 amino acids long. This CDR3 reads CASSRGDSSGNTIYF. DNA of the CDR3: TGTGCCAGCAGCCGAGGGGACAGCTCTGGAAACACCATATATTTT.

This chain links TRBV4-3 with TRBJ1-1; D is undetermined. The CDR3 loop spans 16 amino acids. V was clipped by 0 bases and J by 0 bases, with 11 bases between them. Germline V lookup: CDR1 LGHNA, CDR2 YSLEER. CDR3 sequence reads: CASSQDGRSMNTEAFF. The CDR3 region has the DNA TGCGCCAGCAGCCAAGATGGCAGATCAATGAACACTGAAGCTTTCTTT.

This chain joins TRBV28 and TRBJ1-5; possibly TRBD1 for D (5 bases). V was pared by 6 bases and J by 6 bases, with 15 bases between. This CDR3 is built from 14 residues. Germline loops: CDR1 MDHEN, CDR2 SYDVKM. The CDR3 DNA reads TGTGCCAGCAGAGAAAGGGGTGAGGCTCAGCCCCAGCATTTT. It specifies CASRERGEAQPQHF.

The rearrangement joins TRBV28 to TRBJ1-6; possibly TRBD1 for D (5 bases). The CDR3 covers 15 residues. Germline-derived CDR1 and CDR2 are MDHEN and SYDVKM. The V end was cut by 2 bases, the J end by 2 bases, with 7 bases between. DNA for the CDR3: TGTGCCAGCAGTTTAAGGGGAACCTATAATTCACCCCTCCACTTT. As protein: CASSLRGTYNSPLHF.